This T cell receptor beta chain was captured by sequencing in a study of T cells after yellow fever vaccination. This clonotype was picked up a small number of times. The length of the CDR3 is 13 residues. V shed 5 bases, J shed 8 bases, and the junction held 4 bases outside the gene matches. Using its own MiXCR run on the 5' RACE reads, TCRdb lists one record per CDR3 protein. The sample lists hundreds of thousands of distinct CDR3 sequences; about 13% were seen once. The chain uses TRBV12-3 or TRBV12-4 and TRBJ2-1; TRBD2 matches 9 bases. This TCR was recovered from a man aged 25 to 40 who received the YFV17D yellow fever vaccine. The sample was PBMCs, taken on the day of the yellow fever booster vaccination. The DNA for the CDR3 is TGTGCCAGCAGTCATAGCGGGAGTGATGAGCAGTTCTTC. Its protein is CASSHSGSDEQFF.